The clone carrying this TCR beta chain appeared many times. This specimen comes from a study of naive and memory T cell subsets. V gave up 0 bases and J gave up 4 bases, with 7 bases separating them. Germline V lookup: CDR1 SGHRS, CDR2 YFSETQ. The CDR3 runs to 13 residues. The SP2 primer and nested alpha and beta constant region primers amplified ligated cDNA in four rounds. TCRdb passed the 5' RACE reads through MiXCR, listing each CDR3 protein once. The sample includes roughly 30,000 distinct CDR3 sequences, over 15% seen only once; the top ten take 2.6%. TCR cDNA received a 3' ligated oligonucleotide that carried a UMI.

The rearrangement links TRBV5-1 to TRBJ2-5; D not certain. This clonotype was sampled from a female donor in good health. The CDR3 loop reads CASSLAGGETQYF. The CDR3 DNA reads as TGCGCCAGCAGCTTGGCCGGTGGAGAGACCCAGTACTTC.